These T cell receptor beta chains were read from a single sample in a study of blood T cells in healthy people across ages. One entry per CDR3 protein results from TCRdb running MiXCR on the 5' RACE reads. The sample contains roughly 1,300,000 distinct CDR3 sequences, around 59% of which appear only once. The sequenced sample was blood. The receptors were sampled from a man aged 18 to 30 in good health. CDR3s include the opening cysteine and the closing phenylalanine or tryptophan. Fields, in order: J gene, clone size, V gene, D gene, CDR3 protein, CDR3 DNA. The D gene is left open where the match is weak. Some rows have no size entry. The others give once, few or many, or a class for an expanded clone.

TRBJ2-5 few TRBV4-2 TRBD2 CASSPGLAGLETQYF TGTGCCAGCAGCCCGGGACTAGCGGGGTTAGAGACCCAGTACTTC
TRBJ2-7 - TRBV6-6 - CASSPANSYEQYF TGTGCCAGCAGTCCCGCTAACTCCTACGAGCAGTACTTC
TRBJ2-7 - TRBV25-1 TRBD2 CASSGLGLAVQYF TGTGCCAGCAGTGGCCTGGGACTAGCGGTTCAGTACTTC
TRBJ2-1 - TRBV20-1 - CSAELGRGYNEQFF TGCAGTGCAGAACTAGGTAGGGGATACAATGAGCAGTTCTTC
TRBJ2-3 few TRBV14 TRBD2 CASSPPGLAGSDTQYF TGTGCCAGCAGCCCACCGGGACTAGCGGGGTCGGATACGCAGTATTTT
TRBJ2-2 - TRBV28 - CASSYQVFGLHTGELFF TGTGCCAGCAGTTACCAGGTGTTCGGTCTTCACACCGGGGAGCTGTTTTTT
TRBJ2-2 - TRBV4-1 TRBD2 CASSLPGGGVHTGELFF TGCGCCAGCAGCCTCCCTGGGGGAGGGGTGCACACCGGGGAGCTGTTTTTT
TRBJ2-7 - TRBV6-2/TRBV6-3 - CASSYAKLAQGSEQYF TGTGCCAGCAGTTACGCCAAGCTTGCCCAAGGAAGCGAGCAGTACTTC
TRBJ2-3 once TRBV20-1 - CSASPAGEDTQYF TGCAGTGCTAGCCCCGCCGGAGAGGATACGCAGTATTTT
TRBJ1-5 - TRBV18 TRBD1 CASSPEGAGNQPQHF TGTGCCAGCTCACCAGAGGGGGCAGGCAATCAGCCCCAGCATTTT
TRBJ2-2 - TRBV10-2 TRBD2 CASSVRSGGLGELFF TGCGCCAGCAGTGTCAGGAGCGGGGGACTTGGGGAGCTGTTTTTT
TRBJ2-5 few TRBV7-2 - CASSFAGTPRETQYF TGTGCCAGCAGCTTCGCCGGGACTCCTAGGGAGACCCAGTACTTC